This T cell receptor (beta chain) derives from a study of shared clonotypes between healthy human individuals. It was across several immunoSEQ plates that each subset's genomic DNA was evenly split. Profiled with immunoSEQ multiplex PCR; TCRdb holds only in-frame clones, not every one. This repertoire shows some 2,000,000 clones, 85% to 95% found once; its top ten account for roughly 1%. On this clone: This specimen includes other DNA sequences encoding the same CDR3.

In the naive CD8 group, cells lacked CD45RO and were positively selected for CCR7, so terminally differentiated effector memory CD45RA+ cells were left out. CDR1 is MDHEN and CDR2 is SYDVKM in the germline V gene. The germline V and J ends were trimmed by 6 bases and 4 bases, with 14 bases remaining between them. The CDR3 length is 14 residues. The sample comprised naive CD8+ T cells sorted from blood. The clonotype was recovered from a man younger than 35 in good health. The chain combines TRBV28 with TRBJ2-3, with D maybe TRBD2 (6 bases). The CDR3 DNA reads as TGTGCCAGCAGCCCGGGTGGGGAGGCAGATACGCAGTATTTT. Protein product: CASSPGGEADTQYF.